This TCR beta chain came from a study of cytomegalovirus exposure and HLA in healthy donors. Primers: 60 Vbeta forward and 13 Jbeta reverse. The table came from immunoSEQ multiplex PCR; TCRdb's copy has only in-frame clones and leaves some out. The table shows 95,000 to 100,000 clones, with approximately 85% occurring only once. The CDR3 runs to 14 residues. The V and J ends lost 4 bases and 5 bases respectively, with 14 bases between them. Germline CDR1 is MGHRA and CDR2 is YSYEKL. Nominal health characterized the donors when sampled, though unrecorded immune exposures were likely. Points on this clone: The target antigen is unknown.

Notes on the study in general: With later analysis, a missense DCLRE1C variant became linked to TCR beta V- and J-gene trimming.

The receptor was isolated from a young man in good health and CMV-seronegative. The sequenced material came from PBMCs. The V gene is TRBV4-1, the J gene TRBJ2-5; a weak D match, TRBD1 (6 bases). CDR3 bases: TGCGCCAGCAGCCTACAGGGCTTGGGGGAGACCCAGTACTTC. Translated, it gives CASSLQGLGETQYF.